The 26 T cell receptor beta chains below were found in one sample sequenced in a study of beta chain features in type 1 diabetes. Study results and caveats: TCRB CDR3s were moderately but significantly shorter in Type 1 diabetes patients in all four CD4+ subsets.

The antigens of these receptors remain unknown. Sequencing targeted expressed TCRB transcripts, as all isolated RNA had been reverse transcribed. Profiling relied on immunoSEQ multiplex PCR, and the TCRdb table lists in-frame clones only, not all of them. The table shows over 90,000 clones, with 25% to 35% occurring only once. The sample consisted of central memory CD4+ T cells from blood. The receptors stem from a young woman with type 1 diabetes.

A few counts support this clone. The chain uses TRBV11-3 and TRBJ2-3; 7 bases are a match to TRBD2. J gave up 3 bases and V 7 bases, and 7 bases lay outside the gene matches. Germline loops: CDR1 SGHNT, CDR2 YENEEA. The CDR3 contains 14 residues. The DNA for the CDR3 is TGTGCCAGCACCCGGGGACTACCGACAGATACGCAGTATTTT. It specifies CASTRGLPTDTQYF.

This clone occurred many times. This rearrangement joins TRBV6-6 to TRBJ1-2; 7 bases map to TRBD1. In germline, CDR1 is MNHNY, CDR2 SVGAGI (reference sequence). The V segment lost 8 bases and the J segment 4 bases; nucleotides outside the gene matches: 10. The CDR3 consists of 14 residues. The CDR3 sequence: CASEPTGDSYGYTF. CDR3 DNA: TGTGCCAGCGAACCCACAGGGGACTCCTATGGCTACACCTTC.

The genes are TRBV11-2 and TRBJ1-1; no firm D call. The CDR3 has 11 residues. The V end was cut by 5 bases, the J end by 11 bases, with 12 bases between. From germline, CDR1 is SGHAT and CDR2 FQNNGV. Written as DNA, the CDR3 is TGTGCCAGCAGCAAAAATGCGATGGCTTTCTTT. Translation: CASSKNAMAFF.

V is TRBV7-2 and J is TRBJ1-2; no clear D. Trimming removed 1 base from V and 8 bases from J, with 11 bases in between. This CDR3 spans 13 amino acids. Germline loops: CDR1 SGHTA, CDR2 FQGNSA. The CDR3: CASSLEPVMGYTF. The DNA of the CDR3 is TGTGCCAGCAGCTTAGAGCCGGTCATGGGCTACACCTTC.

In its sample, this clone was seen a few times. The chain joins TRBV7-9 to TRBJ1-2; TRBD1 matches at 8 bases. V dropped 5 bases and J dropped 4; count of bases not matched to a gene: 12. Germline-derived CDR1 and CDR2 are SEHNR and FQNEAQ (reference sequence). The CDR3 has 16 residues. CDR3: CASSPSRDRYSYGYTF. The CDR3 DNA is TGTGCCAGCAGCCCGTCCCGGGACAGGTATAGCTATGGCTACACCTTC.

The table lists this clone with a few counts. The gene calls are TRBV19 and TRBJ2-3; the match to TRBD2 covers 9 bases. J was trimmed by 3 bases and V by 6 bases; bases with no gene match: 1. CDR1 is LNHDA, CDR2 SQIVND, per germline (reference sequence). The CDR3 covers 13 residues. The CDR3 reads CASRLAGTDTQYF. DNA of the CDR3: TGTGCCAGTAGGCTAGCGGGAACAGATACGCAGTATTTT.

The J gene is TRBJ1-5, the V gene TRBV4-3, with D uncertain. The V gene's germline CDR1 is LGHNA and CDR2 YSLEER. The CDR3 covers 15 residues. The ends were cut back, 0 bases at V and 3 bases at J, with 9 bases in the middle. CDR3 sequence (DNA): TGCGCCAGCAGCCAAGAATTCGGGGACAATCAGCCCCAGCATTTT. This sequence encodes CASSQEFGDNQPQHF.

The chain carries TRBV5-6 and TRBJ2-7, with D possibly TRBD1 on 7 matching bases. This CDR3 spans 14 amino acids. Trimming took off 4 bases at V and 4 bases at J, with 15 bases between the two ends. Germline V gene lookup returns CDR1 SGHDT and CDR2 YYEEEE. The CDR3 sequence is CASSGTVGGYEQYF. The DNA for the CDR3 is TGTGCCAGCAGCGGGACAGTGGGGGGATACGAGCAGTACTTC.

This sequence joins TRBV30 and TRBJ2-1; 13 bases agree with TRBD2. This CDR3 comprises 16 residues. Germline V CDR1 and CDR2: GTSNPN, SVGIG (reference sequence). Trimming cost V 6 bases and J 7 bases; bases outside gene matches: 12. CDR3 nucleotides: TGTGCCTGCCGGGGACTAGCGGGAAGATATGGGAATGAGCAGTTCTTC. Its protein is CACRGLAGRYGNEQFF. The complete variable domain, with remaining parts taken from reference TRBV30 and TRBJ2-1, reads SQTIHQWPATLVQPVGSPLSLECTVEGTSNPNLYWYRQAAGRGLQLLFYSVGIGQISSEVPQNLSASRPQDRQFILSSKKLLLSDSGFYLCACRGLAGRYGNEQFFGPGTRLTVL.

This clone was recorded a few times. The chain carries TRBV11-2 and TRBJ2-1, with D perhaps matching TRBD2 (6 bases). From germline, CDR1 is SGHAT and CDR2 FQNNGV. The CDR3 runs 14 residues. V was shortened by 7 bases and J by 2 bases, with 12 bases between the two germline ends. The DNA for the CDR3 is TGTGCCAGCACCCCTAGCGATGCCTACAATGAGCAGTTCTTC. It is translated as CASTPSDAYNEQFF.

This clone is classed as medium-sized. V is TRBV4-1 and J is TRBJ2-1; no clear D. The CDR3 contains 17 residues. The ends were cut back, 1 base at V and 6 bases at J, with 19 bases in the middle. Germline CDR1 and CDR2: MGHRA and YSYEKL. This CDR3 reads CASSQVDIIYFGNEQFF. Here the CDR3 DNA reads TGCGCCAGCAGCCAAGTAGACATCATCTACTTTGGCAATGAGCAGTTCTTC.

V usage is TRBV5-6 and J usage is TRBJ1-2; TRBD1 might be the D (6 bases). The V end was cut by 3 bases, the J end by 0 bases, with 9 bases between. The germline CDR1 and CDR2 sequences are SGHDT and YYEEEE. CDR3 length equals 14 residues. In DNA form, the CDR3 reads TGTGCCAGCAGCTCGGACAGTGCTAACTATGGCTACACCTTC. Protein sequence: CASSSDSANYGYTF.

V gene TRBV2 combines with J gene TRBJ2-1; 12 bases fit TRBD2. Germline-derived CDR1 and CDR2 are SNHLY and FYNNEI. This CDR3 spans 15 amino acids. V was pared by 6 bases and J by 9 bases, with 9 bases of the junction left unmatched. The CDR3 sequence is CASRGLAGPIGEQFF. Here the CDR3 DNA reads TGTGCCAGCAGGGGACTAGCGGGCCCAATCGGTGAGCAGTTCTTC.

The genes are TRBV5-6 and TRBJ2-3; TRBD2 is a possible D gene (7 bases). Germline CDR1 SGHDT, CDR2 YYEEEE. Between the trimmed V and J ends, which lost 6 bases and 3 bases, there was a span of 17 bases. CDR3 length: 15 amino acids. CDR3 amino acids: CASNEGGMETDTQYF. In nucleotides, the CDR3 is TGTGCCAGCAATGAGGGGGGGATGGAGACAGATACGCAGTATTTT.

This clone was recorded a few times. CDR3 loop: CASSLDRGEKLFF. CDR3 DNA sequence: TGTGCCAGCAGCTTAGATCGGGGTGAAAAACTGTTTTTT. The V call is TRBV11-2, the J call TRBJ1-4; no clear D. This CDR3 contains 13 residues. V lost 0 bases to trimming and J lost 7 bases, with 6 bases between them. Per germline, CDR1 SGHAT and CDR2 FQNNGV.

V gene TRBV7-2 combines with J gene TRBJ2-1; D is unclear. This CDR3 is 14 amino acids long. The V gene's germline CDR1 is SGHTA and CDR2 FQGNSA. V lost 6 bases to trimming and J lost 8 bases, with 17 bases between them. As DNA, the CDR3 is TGTGCCAGCAGTCCCACGACCAGAGGCGATGAGCAGTTCTTC. It specifies CASSPTTRGDEQFF.

This chain links TRBV28 with TRBJ2-2; D is uncertain. V gave up 5 bases and J gave up 11 bases, with 9 bases separating them. The CDR3 contains 11 residues. Germline lookup yields CDR1 MDHEN and CDR2 SYDVKM. The CDR3 is CASSPRLELFF. Here the CDR3 DNA reads TGTGCCAGCAGTCCCCGTTTAGAGCTGTTTTTT.

The table lists this clone with a few counts. J is TRBJ1-5 and V is TRBV2; possibly TRBD1 for D (6 bases). Germline CDR1 reads SNHLY; CDR2 reads FYNNEI. Trimming removed 4 bases at V and 4 bases at J, with 8 bases between. The CDR3 has 13 residues. This CDR3 is CASSATGNQPQHF. CDR3 nucleotide sequence: TGTGCCAGCAGTGCTACAGGGAATCAGCCCCAGCATTTT.

This clone was observed a few times. V gene TRBV5-1 combines with J gene TRBJ1-1; D may be TRBD1 (6 bases). The V end was cut by 0 bases, the J end by 6 bases, with 18 bases between. The germline V gene encodes CDR1 SGHRS and CDR2 YFSETQ. The CDR3 is 16 residues long. The CDR3 nucleotides read TGCGCCAGCAGCTTGGGACAGGTGGGGATGGTCCCTGAAGCTTTCTTT. Its translation: CASSLGQVGMVPEAFF.

This sequence joins TRBV5-1 and TRBJ2-2; TRBD2 aligns across 11 bases. This CDR3 region has 17 residues. Trimming took 4 bases from V and 4 from J; bases not matched to a gene: 9. The germline CDR1 and CDR2 sequences are SGHRS and YFSETQ. The CDR3 DNA reads as TGCGCCAGCAGCAAGATAGCGGGAGGGCGGACCACCGGGGAGCTGTTTTTT. Encoded protein: CASSKIAGGRTTGELFF.

This rearrangement joins TRBV27 to TRBJ2-2; D is undetermined. V was trimmed by 4 bases and J by 2 bases, leaving 5 bases between them. This CDR3 is 13 amino acids long. Germline V lookup: CDR1 MNHEY, CDR2 SMNVEV (reference sequence). CDR3 DNA: TGTGCCAGCAGTTCCCTTAACACCGGGGAGCTGTTTTTT. Amino acids: CASSSLNTGELFF.

This clone was counted only a few times. This sequence joins TRBV5-1 and TRBJ1-5, with a tentative D call TRBD1 (5 bases). There are 15 residues in the CDR3. V shed 1 base and J shed 9 bases, with 17 bases lying between them. Germline CDR1 reads SGHRS; CDR2 reads YFSETQ. CDR3 in amino acids: CASSLLGPTQGPQHF. As DNA, the CDR3 is TGCGCCAGCAGCTTGTTGGGGCCGACCCAAGGGCCCCAGCATTTT.

CDR3 in DNA: TGTGCCAGCAGCCAACAGACTAGCGGGAGAAATACGCAGTATTTT. Translated: CASSQQTSGRNTQYF. The genes are TRBV4-2 and TRBJ2-3, with 12 bases lining up with TRBD2. The CDR3 contains 15 residues. V was pared by 2 bases and J by 7 bases, with 4 bases of the junction left unmatched. Germline V lookup: CDR1 LGHNA, CDR2 YNFKEQ.

This clone was seen a few times. This chain links TRBV7-9 with TRBJ1-2; D call uncertain. Germline loops: CDR1 SEHNR, CDR2 FQNEAQ (reference sequence). Deletions cut 0 bases from V and 6 bases from J, with 11 bases between. The CDR3 has 14 residues. CDR3 in amino acids: CASSLAGRSNGYTF. CDR3 bases: TGTGCCAGCAGCTTAGCGGGGAGGTCAAATGGCTACACCTTC. Together with reference TRBV7-9 and TRBJ1-2, the CDR3 gives the full variable domain: DTGVSQNPRHKITKRGQNVTFRCDPISEHNRLYWYRQTLGQGPEFLTYFQNEAQLEKSRLLSDRFSAERPKGSFSTLEIQRTEQGDSAMYLCASSLAGRSNGYTFGSGTRLTVV.

The V call is TRBV5-6, the J call TRBJ2-1; TRBD2 might be the D (6 bases). V shed 1 base and J shed 9 bases, with 11 bases lying between them. The CDR3 length is 13 residues. In germline, CDR1 is SGHDT, CDR2 YYEEEE. CDR3 in amino acids: CASSLYRRGEQFF. DNA of the CDR3: TGTGCCAGCAGCTTGTACAGGCGGGGTGAGCAGTTCTTC. The full variable domain, rest sourced from reference TRBV5-6 and TRBJ2-1, is DAGVTQSPTHLIKTRGQQVTLRCSPKSGHDTVSWYQQALGQGPQFIFQYYEEEERQRGNFPDRFSGHQFPNYSSELNVNALLLGDSALYLCASSLYRRGEQFFGPGTRLTVL.

V usage is TRBV11-2 and J usage is TRBJ2-1, with TRBD2 identical over 8 bases. This CDR3 contains 16 residues. Per germline, CDR1 SGHAT and CDR2 FQNNGV. Trimming removed 5 bases from V and 3 bases from J; junction bases left unmatched: 9. The CDR3, as DNA: TGTGCCAGCAGCCTTACGCCCAGCGGGGGCTACAATGAGCAGTTCTTC. This sequence encodes CASSLTPSGGYNEQFF.